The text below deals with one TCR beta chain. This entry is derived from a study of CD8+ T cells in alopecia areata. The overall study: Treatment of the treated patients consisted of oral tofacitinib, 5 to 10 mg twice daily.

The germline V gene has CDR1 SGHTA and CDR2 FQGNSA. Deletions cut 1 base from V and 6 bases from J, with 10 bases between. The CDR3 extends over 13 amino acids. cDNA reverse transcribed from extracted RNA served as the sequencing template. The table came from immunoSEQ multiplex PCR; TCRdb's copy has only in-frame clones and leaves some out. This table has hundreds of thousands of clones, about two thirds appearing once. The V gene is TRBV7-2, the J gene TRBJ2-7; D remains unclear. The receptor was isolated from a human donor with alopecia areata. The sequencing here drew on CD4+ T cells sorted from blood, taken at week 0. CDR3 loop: CASSLESGSEQYF. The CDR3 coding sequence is TGTGCCAGCAGCTTAGAGTCGGGCTCCGAGCAGTACTTC.